One sample yielded the 6 T cell receptor beta chains listed below, sequenced in a study of cytomegalovirus exposure and HLA in healthy donors. The PCR had 60 Vbeta and 13 Jbeta primers. This table comes from immunoSEQ multiplex PCR, and its TCRdb copy is limited to in-frame clones, with some not included. The table lists more than 95,000 clones, nearly 80% of them singletons. Sequencing was performed on PBMCs. These receptors came from a man aged 55 to 69 in good health and CMV-seropositive.

The chain joins TRBV18 to TRBJ1-3; D is possibly TRBD1 (6 bases). CDR3 size: 20 residues. Trimming removed 3 bases at V and 0 bases at J, with 24 bases between. CDR1 KGHSH and CDR2 LQKENI come from the germline V gene. The CDR3 loop is CASSPKKIWDTNLSGNTIYF. The CDR3 DNA is TGTGCCAGCTCACCGAAGAAGATTTGGGACACAAACCTCTCTGGAAACACCATATATTTT. Full variable domain (missing parts from reference TRBV18 and TRBJ1-3): NAGVMQNPRHLVRRRGQEARLRCSPMKGHSHVYWYRQLPEEGLKFMVYLQKENIIDESGMPKERFSAEFPKEGPSILRIQQVVRGDSAAYFCASSPKKIWDTNLSGNTIYFGEGSWLTVV.

As to this clone: Other DNA sequences in this sample translate to the same CDR3. V usage is TRBV6-1 and J usage is TRBJ2-1, with a possible D match to TRBD2 (6 bases). Trimming took off 8 bases at V and 9 bases at J, with 11 bases between the two ends. This CDR3 is 11 amino acids long. CDR1 and CDR2 (germline): MNHNS, SASEGT. CDR3 bases: TGTGCCAGCCGTGGGGGAGGTGAGCAGTTCTTC. Translation gives CASRGGGEQFF.

This chain connects TRBV5-5 to TRBJ2-3, with 11 bases lining up with TRBD2. The trim removed 5 bases at V and 5 bases at J, leaving 7 bases unmatched. Germline V gene data show CDR1 as SGHKS and CDR2 as YYEKEE (reference sequence). This CDR3 is built from 15 residues. DNA for the CDR3: TGTGCCAGCAGTTTTAGCGGGGGGGCGGTAGATACGCAGTATTTT. This codes for CASSFSGGAVDTQYF.

This clone was counted a few times. CDR3 region: CASSPRPGGEKLFF. The CDR3 bases are TGTGCCAGCAGCCCCCGCCCGGGGGGTGAAAAACTGTTTTTT. The rearrangement joins TRBV5-4 to TRBJ1-4, with D maybe TRBD1 (5 bases). V gave up 4 bases and J gave up 7 bases, with 14 bases separating them. From germline, CDR1 is SGHNT and CDR2 YYREEE (reference sequence). CDR3 length: 14 amino acids.

The chain is built from TRBV7-3 and TRBJ1-3; a weak D match, TRBD1 (5 bases). Germline CDR1 is SGHTA and CDR2 is FQGTGA. CDR3 length: 15 amino acids. Trimming took off 0 bases at V and 8 bases at J, with 14 bases between the two ends. Written as DNA, the CDR3 is TGTGCCAGCAGCTTAACGGGCGGTTTAGGGGACACCATATATTTT. Protein product: CASSLTGGLGDTIYF.

This sequence joins TRBV28 and TRBJ2-7, with 9 bases fitting TRBD1. In germline, CDR1 is MDHEN, CDR2 SYDVKM. J gave up 7 bases and V 2 bases, and 3 bases lay outside the gene matches. The CDR3 spans 13 residues. This CDR3 is CASSLIQGAEQYF. The CDR3 DNA reads as TGTGCCAGCAGTTTAATACAGGGGGCTGAGCAGTACTTC. The full variable domain, with the rest looked up from reference TRBV28 and TRBJ2-7, is DVKVTQSSRYLVKRTGEKVFLECVQDMDHENMFWYRQDPGLGLRLIYFSYDVKMKEKGDIPEGYSVSREKKERFSLILESASTNQTSMYLCASSLIQGAEQYFGPGTRLTVT.